The clone carrying this T cell receptor (beta chain) was counted between two and nine times. As yet, its antigen is unknown. The data are from a study of blood T cells in healthy people across ages. It was with a sample-barcoded 5' primer and a J-beta primer mix that a second PCR of roughly 6 to 11 cycles was run. In TCRdb, the 5' RACE reads were re-called with MiXCR into one record per CDR3 protein. The profile covers 700,000 to 800,000 distinct CDR3 sequences, with 43% appearing a single time and 20% to 25% taken by the ten largest. The sample providers were healthy Caucasian people from Russia, aged about 6 to 95. Peripheral blood, roughly 9.3 milliliters per donor, was collected. Isolating PBMCs gave at least 6 million of these cells per sample. Findings and caveats of the study: Across the age range, TCR beta diversity per million T cells fell in a roughly linear way.

Trimming shortened V by 2 bases and J by 3 bases, and 11 bases separated the two germline ends. Germline CDR1 SGHRS, CDR2 YFSETQ. CDR3 length: 14 residues. The specimen was blood. J is TRBJ1-2 and V is TRBV5-1; D unclear. The TCR sequence derives from an older woman in good health. The DNA of the CDR3 is TGCGCCAGCAGCTTTCGGGCGGAGGACTATGGCTACACCTTC. It encodes CASSFRAEDYGYTF.